This T cell receptor (beta chain) was observed in a study of cytomegalovirus exposure and HLA in healthy donors. Overall study findings and caveats: Most TCR sequences were rare, but some public TCRs occurred in many donors. TCR beta sequences reportedly predicted most subjects' HLA-A and HLA-B alleles accurately. TCR beta V segments were, for the most part, productive about 87% or about 30% of the time in an earlier analysis. Overall, 164 TCR beta chains were annotated as cytomegalovirus-associated.

About this clone itself: What it recognizes is unknown.

V dropped 0 bases and J dropped 0 bases, with 10 bases sitting between them. The germline gives CDR1 SGHNT, CDR2 YYREEE (reference sequence). The CDR3 contains 15 residues. The PCR employed 60 Vbeta primers together with 13 Jbeta primers. The method was immunoSEQ multiplex PCR; TCRdb's version includes in-frame clones alone and lacks a portion of them. The sample has approximately 150,000 clones, 80% seen once. This TCR was recovered from a man aged 18 to 29 in good health and CMV-seropositive. Material: PBMCs. The gene calls are TRBV5-4 and TRBJ2-7; maybe TRBD1 (6 bases). CDR3 nucleotides: TGTGCCAGCAGCTTGGCACAGGGCAGCTCCTACGAGCAGTACTTC. It codes for CASSLAQGSSYEQYF.